Below, 6 T cell receptor beta chains from the same sample are listed, as sequenced in a study of shared clonotypes between healthy human individuals. The data were produced by immunoSEQ multiplex PCR, yet TCRdb's version contains in-frame clones alone and is incomplete. The sample contains 2,100,000 or so clones, approximately 94% of which appear only once. The material sequenced was naive CD4+ T cells sorted from blood. Subset reported: CD45RA+ positively selected. The source of these receptors is a man aged 18 to 30 in good health.

The V and J genes are TRBV28 and TRBJ1-5, with 12 bases identical to TRBD1. Germline trimming cut 7 bases from V and 1 base from J; bases unmatched to any gene: 14. The CDR3 runs 19 residues. Per germline, CDR1 MDHEN and CDR2 SYDVKM. Written as DNA, the CDR3 is TGTGCCAGCACCCCCCTTCGGGACAGGGGGCTGGGGAGCAATCAGCCCCAGCATTTT. Translated, it gives CASTPLRDRGLGSNQPQHF.

This rearrangement joins TRBV9 to TRBJ2-1; 7 positions match TRBD2. Germline trimming cut 0 bases from V and 6 bases from J; bases unmatched to any gene: 6. Germline V CDR1 and CDR2: SGDLS, YYNGEE. The CDR3 runs 15 residues. In DNA form, the CDR3 reads TGTGCCAGCAGCGTAGGAGGGAGGGCCGTCAATGAGCAGTTCTTC. The encoded protein is CASSVGGRAVNEQFF. Looking up the rest from reference TRBV9 and TRBJ2-1 gives the full variable domain: DSGVTQTPKHLITATGQRVTLRCSPRSGDLSVYWYQQSLDQGLQFLIQYYNGEERAKGNILERFSAQQFPDLHSELNLSSLELGDSALYFCASSVGGRAVNEQFFGPGTRLTVL.

Here the CDR3 reads CASSSRTSGLLGTDTQYF. The CDR3 DNA follows: TGTGCCAGCAGCTCCCGGACTAGCGGCCTCCTCGGCACAGATACGCAGTATTTT. This sequence joins TRBV5-8 and TRBJ2-3; 10 bases map to TRBD2. Losses at the gene ends were 3 bases for V and 1 base for J; bases not matched to a gene: 11. Germline V lookup: CDR1 SGHTS, CDR2 YDEGEE. The CDR3 is 18 residues long.

The CDR3 loop reads CASSPPGLAKNIQYF. The CDR3 DNA follows: TGTGCCAGCAGCCCCCCAGGGTTAGCCAAAAACATTCAGTACTTC. The chain has TRBV11-2 and TRBJ2-4; perhaps TRBD1 as D (5 bases). Trimming shortened V by 5 bases and J by 0 bases, and 11 bases separated the two germline ends. Germline-derived CDR1 and CDR2 are SGHAT and FQNNGV. CDR3 length equals 15 residues.

This sequence joins TRBV11-2 and TRBJ1-5; TRBD1 aligns across 8 bases. Germline V gene data show CDR1 as SGHAT and CDR2 as FQNNGV. The CDR3 extends over 17 amino acids. With 5 bases clipped from V and 0 bases from J, the junction kept 9 bases outside the gene matches. This CDR3 is CASSHRDRYNSNQPQHF. CDR3 bases: TGTGCCAGCAGCCACCGGGACAGGTACAATAGCAATCAGCCCCAGCATTTT.

The chain carries TRBV2 and TRBJ1-4, with a possible D match to TRBD1 (5 bases). Germline CDR1 is SNHLY and CDR2 is FYNNEI. The CDR3 has 14 residues. Trimming cost V 4 bases and J 6 bases, with 12 bases left between them. CDR3 residues: CASSVIQGDEKLFF. CDR3 DNA: TGTGCCAGCAGTGTGATCCAGGGTGATGAAAAACTGTTTTTT.